These 15 T cell receptor beta chains originate from one sample sequenced in a study of naive and memory T cell subsets. Findings and caveats of the study: Especially in CD8 cells, naive repertoires contained a few larger clonotypes, possibly CD45RA-re-expressing memory cells.

An equimolar mix of two oligonucleotides served as the beta constant-region primer for TRBC1 and TRBC2. Four rounds of PCR amplified the ligated cDNA using nested alpha and beta constant-region primers plus SP2. One entry per CDR3 protein results from TCRdb running MiXCR on the UMI-ligation and nested PCR reads. The table shows 95,000 to 110,000 distinct CDR3 sequences, with 13% to 15% occurring only once. What these receptors recognize is not known. The sequenced sample was naive CD8+ T cells from blood. Every receptor here comes from a human donor in good health.

This clonotype was found many times. The chain has TRBV12-3 or TRBV12-4 and TRBJ2-7; weak D call: TRBD1 (7 bases). V was trimmed by 4 bases and J by 2 bases, leaving 15 bases between them. This CDR3 is built from 15 residues. CDR3 bases: TGTGCCAGCAGTTCTTCAGGGGGGAAAGCCTACGAGCAGTACTTC. Its protein product is CASSSSGGKAYEQYF.

Many counts were recorded for this clonotype. CDR3 loop: CASSRTSGSGNEQFF. Written as DNA, the CDR3 is TGTGCCAGCTCACGCACTAGCGGGAGTGGCAATGAGCAGTTCTTC. The rearrangement links TRBV18 to TRBJ2-1, with 11 bases fitting TRBD2. Germline CDR1 is KGHSH and CDR2 is LQKENI. The CDR3 totals 15 residues. Trimming took 4 bases from V and 6 from J; bases not matched to a gene: 5.

This clonotype was picked up many times. The V call is TRBV7-9, the J call TRBJ2-5, with a possible D match to TRBD1 (5 bases). Trimming shortened V by 5 bases and J by 1 base, and 14 bases separated the two germline ends. This CDR3 has 15 amino acids. CDR1 is SEHNR, CDR2 FQNEAQ, per germline (reference sequence). The CDR3 DNA follows: TGTGCCAGCAGCACCCTCGACAGATCCCAAGAGACCCAGTACTTC. Amino acids: CASSTLDRSQETQYF.

The V and J genes are TRBV19 and TRBJ2-1, with 11 bases identical to TRBD2. The germline gives CDR1 LNHDA, CDR2 SQIVND (reference sequence). The CDR3 consists of 14 residues. Unmatched junction bases numbered 4, after V lost 3 bases and J lost 9 bases. CDR3 bases: TGTGCCAGTAGTATTAGCGGGGGGGCCCCTGAGCAGTTCTTC. Translation: CASSISGGAPEQFF.

This chain's CDR3 is CASSAGTAYYEQYF. The CDR3 coding sequence is TGTGCCAGCAGCGCCGGGACAGCCTACTACGAGCAGTACTTC. The rearrangement links TRBV12-3 or TRBV12-4 to TRBJ2-7; 7 nucleotides align to TRBD1. J lost 3 bases, V lost 6 bases, and 8 bases had no gene match. This CDR3 is 14 amino acids long.

This clonotype showed up just a few times. The genes are TRBV5-6 and TRBJ1-1; possibly TRBD1 for D (6 bases). Deletions cut 4 bases from V and 4 bases from J, with 14 bases between. Germline-derived CDR1 and CDR2 are SGHDT and YYEEEE. The CDR3 is made up of 14 amino acids. CDR3 sequence: CASSAVQGGTEAFF. The CDR3 DNA sequence: TGTGCCAGCAGCGCTGTACAGGGAGGCACTGAAGCTTTCTTT.

The CDR3 loop is CASLGRGPHGYGYTF. CDR3 bases: TGTGCCAGCCTGGGACGGGGACCGCATGGCTATGGCTACACCTTC. The chain is built from TRBV25-1 and TRBJ1-2, with a possible D match to TRBD1 (5 bases). Germline assignment: CDR1 MGHDK and CDR2 SYGVNS. The CDR3 is 15 residues long. The germline V and J ends were trimmed by 8 bases and 4 bases, with 20 bases remaining between them.

The sample holds a few counts of this clonotype. The chain joins TRBV20-1 to TRBJ2-5; tentatively, D is TRBD1 (6 bases). Trimming pared 3 bases from V and 5 bases from J, leaving 25 bases between. CDR1 and CDR2 (germline): DFQATT, SNEGSKA (reference sequence). The CDR3 has 17 residues. The CDR3 spells CSARGAGTRTARETQYF. The CDR3 DNA reads as TGCAGTGCTAGGGGGGCCGGAACCCGGACGGCTAGGGAGACCCAGTACTTC.

The gene calls are TRBV27 and TRBJ1-5; no clear D gene. Germline CDR1 reads MNHEY; CDR2 reads SMNVEV (reference sequence). The CDR3 contains 14 residues. Trimming left V 0 bases short and J 2 bases short, with 5 bases between. The CDR3 reads CASSLSDGNQPQHF. The CDR3 DNA follows: TGTGCCAGCAGTTTATCGGACGGCAATCAGCCCCAGCATTTT.

CDR3 region: CASSQEKGQGGPKLFF. For the CDR3, the DNA is TGTGCCAGCAGCCAAGAGAAGGGACAGGGAGGCCCAAAACTGTTTTTT. The rearrangement joins TRBV14 to TRBJ1-4; 9 bases map to TRBD1. The length of the CDR3 is 16 residues. The V segment lost 0 bases and the J segment 10 bases; nucleotides outside the gene matches: 9. CDR1 SGHDN and CDR2 FVKESK come from the germline V gene.

This clonotype has just a few counts. This chain connects TRBV29-1 to TRBJ2-1; 11 bases are shared with TRBD2. Per germline, CDR1 SQVTM and CDR2 ANQGSEA. The CDR3 is made up of 12 amino acids. After removal of 3 bases from V and 8 bases from J, the junction contained 0 bases not matched to a gene. CDR3 bases: TGCAGCGTTGAGGGACTAGCGGATGAGCAGTTCTTC. Amino acid sequence: CSVEGLADEQFF.

This chain uses TRBV4-1 with TRBJ1-5, with TRBD1 as a possible D gene (5 bases). Trimming shortened V by 0 bases and J by 4 bases, and 19 bases separated the two germline ends. This CDR3 has 18 amino acids. The V gene's germline CDR1 is MGHRA and CDR2 YSYEKL. CDR3 coding DNA: TGCGCCAGCAGCCAAGATGAATGGGTCAGGGAAGGAAATCAGCCCCAGCATTTT. It yields the protein CASSQDEWVREGNQPQHF.

A few counts support this clonotype. The gene calls are TRBV12-3 or TRBV12-4 and TRBJ2-7; tentatively, D is TRBD1 (6 bases). CDR3 length: 14 amino acids. V shed 5 bases and J shed 3 bases, with 14 bases lying between them. As DNA, the CDR3 is TGTGCCAGCAGTCCCCCGGACAGCATCTACGAGCAGTACTTC. Protein: CASSPPDSIYEQYF.

This clonotype appeared a few times. V gene TRBV12-3 or TRBV12-4 combines with J gene TRBJ2-7; 8 bases fit TRBD1. CDR3 length equals 15 residues. V lost 6 bases to trimming and J lost 9 bases; unmatched junction nucleotides: 16. The CDR3 DNA sequence: TGTGCCAGCAGCCCCCCCCGGGCAGGTGGACAGGGGCAGTACTTC. Protein product: CASSPPRAGGQGQYF.

Note on this clonotype: This may be a read error, as it is one base from a much larger clone. The chain joins TRBV30 to TRBJ2-1; the D call may be TRBD1 or TRBD2 (5 bases each). Germline V gives CDR1 GTSNPN, CDR2 SVGIG (reference sequence). This CDR3 has 15 amino acids. Trimming cost V 4 bases and J 12 bases, with 25 bases left between them. CDR3 protein: CAWNYGTSRLDGQFF. CDR3 nucleotides: TGTGCCTGGAATTACGGGACGTCCAGGTTAGATGGGCAGTTCTTC.